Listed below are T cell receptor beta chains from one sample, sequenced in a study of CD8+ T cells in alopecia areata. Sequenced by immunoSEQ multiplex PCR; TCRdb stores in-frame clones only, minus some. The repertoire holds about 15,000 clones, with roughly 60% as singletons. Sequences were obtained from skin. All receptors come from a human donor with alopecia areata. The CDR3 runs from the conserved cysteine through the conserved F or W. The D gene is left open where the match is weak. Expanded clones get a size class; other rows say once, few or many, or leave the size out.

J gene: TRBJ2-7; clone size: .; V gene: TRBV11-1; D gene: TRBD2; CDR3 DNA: TGTGCCAGCAGACCCCGGCCAGCGGGAGGGTCGGAGCAGTACTTC; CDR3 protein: CASRPRPAGGSEQYF
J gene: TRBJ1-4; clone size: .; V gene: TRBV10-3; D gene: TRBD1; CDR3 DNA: TGTGCCATCAGTGAGAGGGACAGCACAACTAATGAAAAACTGTTTTTT; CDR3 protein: CAISERDSTTNEKLFF
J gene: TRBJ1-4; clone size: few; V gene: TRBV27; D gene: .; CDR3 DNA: TGTGCCAGCAGTTTGGCGTCCGGCTCCACTAATGAAAAACTGTTTTTT; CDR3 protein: CASSLASGSTNEKLFF
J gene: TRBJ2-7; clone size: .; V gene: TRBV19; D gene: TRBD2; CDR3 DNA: TGTGCCAGTAGTATTACTAGCGGGGCCATTAACGAGCAGTACTTC; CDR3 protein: CASSITSGAINEQYF
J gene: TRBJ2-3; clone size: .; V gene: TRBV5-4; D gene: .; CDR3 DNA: TGTGCCAGCAGCTTCCTGACAGATACGCAGTATTTT; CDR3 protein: CASSFLTDTQYF
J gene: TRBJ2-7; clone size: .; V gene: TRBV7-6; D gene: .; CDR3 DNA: TGTGCCAGCAGCTTAGCGATGGTAGGGACCGGCCCCTACGAGCAGTACTTC; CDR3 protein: CASSLAMVGTGPYEQYF
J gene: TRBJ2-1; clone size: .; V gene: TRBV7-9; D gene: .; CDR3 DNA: TGTGCCAGCAGCTTATGGACTCCTAATGAGCAGTTCTTC; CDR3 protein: CASSLWTPNEQFF
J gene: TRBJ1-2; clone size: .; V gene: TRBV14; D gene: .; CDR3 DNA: TGTGCCAGCAGCCGAGGAGGAGCTGGCTACACCTTC; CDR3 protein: CASSRGGAGYTF
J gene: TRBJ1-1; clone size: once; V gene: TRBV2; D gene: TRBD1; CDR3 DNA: TGTGCCAAACTACAGGGGACGACTGAAGCTTTCTTT; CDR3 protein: CAKLQGTTEAFF
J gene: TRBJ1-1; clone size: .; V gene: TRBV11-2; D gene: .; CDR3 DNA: TGTGCCAGCAGACAGCCCGGGACGGCGGGCACTGAAGCTTTCTTT; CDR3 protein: CASRQPGTAGTEAFF